This is a list of T cell receptor beta chains from one sample in a study of blood T cell repertoires in COVID-19. Only in-frame clones appear in the TCRdb table, and some are missing; sequencing was by immunoSEQ multiplex PCR. Counted here are about 260,000 clones, 86% occurring once; the ten biggest clones make up approximately 9.7%. The specimen sequenced was peripheral blood. The receptors derive from a man in his forties with active or convalescent COVID-19. The CDR3 runs from the conserved cysteine through the conserved F or W. D genes are given only for firm matches. A row's size may be missing; if present it is once, few, many or a size class.

NA	NA	TRBV2	TRBJ1-6	TGTGCCAGCAGTGGGGAGGGGGGGATCGGCTCACCCCTCCACTTT	CASSGEGGIGSPLHF
NA	NA	TRBV15	TRBJ2-6	TGTGCCACCAGCGGCTGGGGCCGGTTGGGGTCTGGGGCCAACGTCCTGACTTTC	CATSGWGRLGSGANVLTF
NA	NA	TRBV19	TRBJ1-2	TGTGCCAGTAGGGTGGCCGGACAGAACTATGGCTACACCTTC	CASRVAGQNYGYTF
NA	NA	TRBV5-4	TRBJ1-2	TGTGCCAGCAGCTCCGGGGACTTCCCCCGGGAGTCGAACTATGGCTACACCTTC	CASSSGDFPRESNYGYTF
NA	TRBD2	TRBV2	TRBJ2-1	TGTGCCAGCAGTGCGGCGTCTAGCGGGGGGCTCAGCTCCTACAATGAGCAGTTCTTC	CASSAASSGGLSSYNEQFF
NA	TRBD1	TRBV5-1	TRBJ2-3	TGCGCCAGCAGAGAAAGGACAGGGGTGTCTTCAGATACGCAGTATTTT	CASRERTGVSSDTQYF
NA	NA	TRBV29-1	TRBJ2-3	TGCAGCGCCGTGAGCGGAAGCACAGATACGCAGTATTTT	CSAVSGSTDTQYF
NA	TRBD2	TRBV9	TRBJ2-7	TGTGCCAGCAGCGCGTGGACTAGCGACGAGCAGTACTTC	CASSAWTSDEQYF
once	TRBD2	TRBV24-1	TRBJ2-2	TGTGCCACCAGTGTCCTGAACCCGACTAGCGGGGGGACACTTAACACCGGGGAGCTGTTTTTT	CATSVLNPTSGGTLNTGELFF
NA	TRBD2	TRBV28	TRBJ2-1	TGTGCCAGCAGCTTAGCGGGGGGGCAGCTAGGCGAGCAGTTCTTC	CASSLAGGQLGEQFF
NA	TRBD2	TRBV2	TRBJ2-7	TGTGCCAGCAGTGACGGCGGGAGCTACACCTACGAGCAGTACTTC	CASSDGGSYTYEQYF
once	TRBD1	TRBV5-4	TRBJ2-1	TGTGCCAGCAGCCAAAGGACAGGGGACAATGAGCAGTTCTTC	CASSQRTGDNEQFF
NA	NA	TRBV18	TRBJ1-2	TGTGCCAGCTCACAATCCGGGACAAGTAACTATGGCTACACCTTC	CASSQSGTSNYGYTF
few	TRBD2	TRBV10-3	TRBJ2-3	TGTGCCATCAGTGTAGCGGGAGGCTCCGCAGATACGCAGTATTTT	CAISVAGGSADTQYF
NA	NA	TRBV19	TRBJ2-5	TGTGCCAGTAGTATCCTGCAAGAGACCCAGTACTTC	CASSILQETQYF
once	TRBD1	TRBV19	TRBJ1-6	TGTGCCAGACCCTGGGACAGACGCCGCTCCTATAATTCACCCCTCCACTTT	CARPWDRRRSYNSPLHF
NA	NA	TRBV5-6	TRBJ1-1	TGTGCCAGCAGCTTGGCCGCAGGGCTCACTGAAGCTTTCTTT	CASSLAAGLTEAFF
NA	TRBD1	TRBV7-9	TRBJ2-7	TGTGCCAGCAGCTTAGGGAACAGGGGGTATGACGGCGAGCAGTACTTC	CASSLGNRGYDGEQYF
NA	NA	TRBV7-2	TRBJ1-1	TGTGCCAGCAGCTTAGTTTCAGGGATGTCGACTGAAGCTTTCTTT	CASSLVSGMSTEAFF
NA	TRBD1	TRBV27	TRBJ2-3	TGTGCCAGCAGTTCCGGACAGGGTTTGGGAGGCACAGATACGCAGTATTTT	CASSSGQGLGGTDTQYF